A single sample gave rise to the 15 T cell receptor beta chains below, sequenced in a study of beta chain features in type 1 diabetes. Study conclusions and caveats: Among all four CD4+ subsets, Type 1 diabetes patients had TCRB CDR3s that were moderately but significantly shorter.

The study reverse transcribed the entire isolated RNA, so it sequenced expressed TCRB transcripts. Some clones are missing from TCRdb's copy, which holds only in-frame ones; the method was immunoSEQ multiplex PCR. The sample holds 240,000 or so clones, over 20% seen once. Antigens for these TCRs are unknown. Sample: naive CD4+ T cells from blood. These receptors all come from a woman aged 40 to 55 with type 1 diabetes.

This clone was recorded a few times. This chain's CDR3 is CASKTQREEVNEQFF. The CDR3 nucleotides are TGTGCCAGCAAAACCCAGCGGGAGGAAGTCAATGAGCAGTTCTTC. V usage is TRBV28 and J usage is TRBJ2-1; TRBD2 matches 9 bases. CDR1 is MDHEN, CDR2 SYDVKM, per germline. This CDR3 contains 15 residues. Trimming removed 7 bases from V and 6 bases from J; junction bases left unmatched: 10.

The chain links TRBV5-4 to TRBJ2-5, with D tentatively TRBD1 (5 bases). Germline V gives CDR1 SGHNT, CDR2 YYREEE (reference sequence). CDR3 length: 15 residues. Between the trimmed V and J ends, which lost 3 bases and 1 base, there was a span of 13 bases. The CDR3 reads CASSWGGRVQETQYF. DNA for the CDR3: TGTGCCAGCAGCTGGGGCGGACGCGTCCAAGAGACCCAGTACTTC. The full variable domain, completed using reference TRBV5-4 and TRBJ2-5, is ETGVTQSPTHLIKTRGQQVTLRCSSQSGHNTVSWYQQALGQGPQFIFQYYREEENGRGNFPPRFSGLQFPNYSSELNVNALELDDSALYLCASSWGGRVQETQYFGPGTRLLVL.

This clone has just a few counts. The chain is built from TRBV4-3 and TRBJ1-1; unclear D gene. The CDR3 sequence is 15 residues long. V was shortened by 4 bases and J by 1 base, with 13 bases between the two germline ends. Germline V gene lookup returns CDR1 LGHNA and CDR2 YSLEER. CDR3 DNA sequence: TGCGCCAGCAGCCTCCTAGCGGCAGAGAACACTGAAGCTTTCTTT. Its translation is CASSLLAAENTEAFF.

V and J are TRBV5-6 and TRBJ2-7, with TRBD2 identical over 9 bases. J gave up 5 bases and V 7 bases, and 7 bases lay outside the gene matches. Germline-derived CDR1 and CDR2 are SGHDT and YYEEEE. The CDR3 has 13 amino acids. The CDR3 protein is CASLFRGGDEQYF. The CDR3 bases are TGTGCCAGCCTCTTTCGCGGGGGGGACGAGCAGTACTTC.

The rearrangement uses TRBV18 and TRBJ2-1; weak D call: TRBD2 (6 bases). Germline V lookup: CDR1 KGHSH, CDR2 LQKENI. The CDR3 extends over 15 amino acids. V lost 1 base and J lost 7, with 14 bases in between. The CDR3 nucleotides are TGTGCCAGCTCACCACGGTCGGGAGCGTTTAATGAGCAGTTCTTC. It translates to CASSPRSGAFNEQFF.

The chain is built from TRBV5-4 and TRBJ2-5; D may be TRBD1 (5 bases). Germline V CDR1 and CDR2: SGHNT, YYREEE (reference sequence). This CDR3 spans 15 amino acids. Trimming took 0 bases from V and 7 from J, leaving 16 bases between them. The CDR3 nucleotides are TGTGCCAGCAGCTTGGACGGACAACGTACAGGGACCCAGTACTTC. This sequence encodes CASSLDGQRTGTQYF.

This clone was picked up a small number of times. V is TRBV7-2 and J is TRBJ2-7; 7 bases are a match to TRBD2. The ends lost 1 base at V and 5 bases at J; junction bases unmatched: 11. CDR3 length: 16 residues. The germline V gene encodes CDR1 SGHTA and CDR2 FQGNSA. The CDR3 region is CASSLGGRPRGDEQYF. CDR3 sequence (DNA): TGTGCCAGCAGCTTAGGGGGCCGGCCCCGGGGGGACGAGCAGTACTTC.

This clone was seen a handful of times. The V gene is TRBV28, the J gene TRBJ2-7, with 8 nucleotides matching TRBD2. Germline V gives CDR1 MDHEN, CDR2 SYDVKM. After removal of 8 bases from V and 0 bases from J, the junction contained 9 bases not matched to a gene. The CDR3 sequence is 15 residues long. The CDR3 sequence: CASGSAGGSSYEQYF. The CDR3 DNA reads TGTGCCAGCGGGTCGGCGGGAGGTTCCTCCTACGAGCAGTACTTC.

This clone was found a few times. The chain couples TRBV27 to TRBJ1-2, with TRBD1 identical over 7 bases. Losses at the gene ends were 10 bases for V and 3 bases for J; bases not matched to a gene: 5. The CDR3 spans 12 residues. Germline V CDR1 and CDR2: MNHEY, SMNVEV (reference sequence). CDR3 DNA: TGTGCCACCGGGACAGATTACTATGGCTACACCTTC. This sequence encodes CATGTDYYGYTF.

This chain connects TRBV4-2 to TRBJ1-6, with D maybe TRBD1 (5 bases). Germline CDR1 reads LGHNA; CDR2 reads YNFKEQ. V dropped 0 bases and J dropped 8 bases, with 11 bases sitting between them. The CDR3 covers 15 residues. The CDR3 coding sequence is TGTGCCAGCAGCCAAGATCCAGGGATGTATTCACCCCTCCACTTT. Translating it yields CASSQDPGMYSPLHF.

The V gene is TRBV5-1, the J gene TRBJ1-2; 9 bases are a match to TRBD1. The CDR3 has 15 residues. The J segment lost 2 bases and the V segment lost 2 bases, leaving 4 bases of the junction unmatched. CDR1 and CDR2 (germline): SGHRS, YFSETQ. The DNA for the CDR3 is TGCGCCAGCAGCTTTACAGGGGGCGTCAACTATGGCTACACCTTC. It is translated as CASSFTGGVNYGYTF.

The V and J genes are TRBV20-1 and TRBJ2-3; D is undetermined. Trimming took 6 bases from V and 7 from J, leaving 11 bases between them. Germline-derived CDR1 and CDR2 are DFQATT and SNEGSKA (reference sequence). The CDR3 length is 11 residues. In DNA form, the CDR3 reads TGCAGTGCCAGGTTTGCGAATACGCAGTATTTT. Translated, it gives CSARFANTQYF.

V gene TRBV7-9 combines with J gene TRBJ1-4, with D possibly matching TRBD1 (5 bases). The germline gives CDR1 SEHNR, CDR2 FQNEAQ (reference sequence). Trimming stripped 5 bases from V and 2 bases from J, with 9 bases between. The CDR3 sequence is 14 residues long. This CDR3 is CASSPGLTNEKLFF. The CDR3 region has the DNA TGTGCCAGCAGCCCGGGACTTACTAATGAAAAACTGTTTTTT.

This chain uses TRBV28 with TRBJ2-5; D uncertain. This CDR3 contains 11 residues. CDR1 is MDHEN, CDR2 SYDVKM, per germline. V lost 5 bases to trimming and J lost 5 bases, with 6 bases between them. The CDR3 bases are TGTGCCAGCAGTGCCCAGGAGACCCAGTACTTC. Its protein product is CASSAQETQYF.

This chain uses TRBV30 with TRBJ1-5; TRBD1 matches 9 bases. The CDR3 extends over 15 amino acids. Germline assignment: CDR1 GTSNPN and CDR2 SVGIG (reference sequence). The J segment lost 5 bases and the V segment lost 1 base, leaving 6 bases of the junction unmatched. Here the CDR3 DNA reads TGTGCCTGGAGTGCGACGGGACAGGGAGATCAGCCCCAGCATTTT. Translated, it gives CAWSATGQGDQPQHF. Full variable domain (rest looked up from reference TRBV30 and TRBJ1-5): SQTIHQWPATLVQPVGSPLSLECTVEGTSNPNLYWYRQAAGRGLQLLFYSVGIGQISSEVPQNLSASRPQDRQFILSSKKLLLSDSGFYLCAWSATGQGDQPQHFGDGTRLSIL.